The 9 T cell receptor beta chains listed next were all sequenced from one sample in a study of neurological immune-mediated disorders. TCRdb itself ran the 5' RACE reads through MiXCR, one entry per CDR3 protein. The sample consists of 25,000 to 40,000 distinct CDR3 sequences, roughly 1.6% of them appearing once. The specimen was PBMCs. The receptors originated from a woman aged 30 to 39 with multiple sclerosis.

This clonotype showed up many times. The chain is built from TRBV20-1 and TRBJ2-7; 10 bases match TRBD2. The germline gives CDR1 DFQATT, CDR2 SNEGSKA (reference sequence). The CDR3 runs 14 residues. V dropped 1 base and J dropped 4; count of bases not matched to a gene: 4. The CDR3, as DNA: TGCAGTGCTAGAGGAGCGGGGGGGCGGTACGAGCAGTACTTC. It encodes CSARGAGGRYEQYF.

There are many counts of this clonotype. This chain joins TRBV27 and TRBJ2-5, with D unclear. This CDR3 contains 14 residues. Germline CDR1 MNHEY, CDR2 SMNVEV (reference sequence). V was trimmed by 0 bases and J by 7 bases, leaving 12 bases between them. The CDR3 protein is CASSLSSHVGTQYF. CDR3 coding DNA: TGTGCCAGCAGTTTATCGTCACACGTGGGGACCCAGTACTTC.

This clonotype was detected many times. The chain combines TRBV20-1 with TRBJ2-3; 8 bases agree with TRBD1. Looked up from germline, CDR1 is DFQATT and CDR2 is SNEGSKA (reference sequence). Unmatched junction bases numbered 4, after V lost 4 bases and J lost 1 base. There are 14 residues in the CDR3. CDR3 sequence: CSATGGAGTDTQYF. CDR3 coding DNA: TGCAGTGCTACAGGGGGCGCGGGCACAGATACGCAGTATTTT.

This clonotype was seen ten or more times. V usage is TRBV20-1 and J usage is TRBJ2-7, with TRBD1 matching 9 bases. Germline V lookup: CDR1 DFQATT, CDR2 SNEGSKA (reference sequence). V dropped 1 base and J dropped 3; count of bases not matched to a gene: 4. This CDR3 region has 14 residues. The CDR3 region is CSARGGDRVYEQYF. The CDR3 coding sequence is TGCAGTGCTAGAGGAGGGGACAGGGTCTACGAGCAGTACTTC.

In this sample, this clonotype turned up many times. The chain carries TRBV13 and TRBJ2-5; D may be TRBD2 (5 bases). Trimming pared 7 bases from V and 5 bases from J, leaving 11 bases between. Germline assignment: CDR1 PRHDT and CDR2 FYEKMQ (reference sequence). This CDR3 contains 12 residues. The CDR3 sequence is CASKRGSETQYF. In DNA, the CDR3 is TGTGCCAGCAAACGGGGTTCGGAGACCCAGTACTTC. The full variable domain, rest sourced from reference TRBV13 and TRBJ2-5, is AAGVIQSPRHLIKEKRETATLKCYPIPRHDTVYWYQQGPGQDPQFLISFYEKMQSDKGSIPDRFSAQQFSDYHSELNMSSLELGDSALYFCASKRGSETQYFGPGTRLLVL.

In this sample, this clonotype turned up many times. The rearrangement joins TRBV27 to TRBJ2-7; D may be TRBD1 (6 bases). Germline-derived CDR1 and CDR2 are MNHEY and SMNVEV (reference sequence). CDR3 length: 13 residues. V lost 6 bases, J lost 3 bases, and 12 bases lay in between. In DNA, the CDR3 is TGTGCCAGCAGACCACAGGGTTTCTACGAGCAGTACTTC. It encodes CASRPQGFYEQYF.

Many counts were recorded for this clonotype. The CDR3 spells CASSLNLNTEAFF. The CDR3 DNA reads as TGTGCCAGCAGTTTAAACCTGAACACTGAAGCTTTCTTT. The chain carries TRBV12-3 or TRBV12-4 and TRBJ1-1, with D hard to call. The CDR3 extends over 13 amino acids. Trimming pared 2 bases from V and 0 bases from J, leaving 4 bases between.

In this sample, this clonotype turned up many times. The V gene is TRBV6-1, the J gene TRBJ2-2; TRBD2 is a possible D gene (5 bases). V lost 11 bases and J lost 0, with 13 bases in between. Germline V lookup: CDR1 MNHNS, CDR2 SASEGT. The length of the CDR3 is 14 residues. The CDR3, as DNA: TGTGCCGGCTCTACCGGGGCGAACACCGGGGAGCTGTTTTTT. It codes for CAGSTGANTGELFF.

This clonotype was observed many times. The J gene is TRBJ2-7, the V gene TRBV5-1, with 8 bases aligning to TRBD1. Losses at the gene ends were 4 bases for V and 0 bases for J; bases not matched to a gene: 6. The CDR3 consists of 15 residues. CDR1 and CDR2 (germline): SGHRS, YFSETQ. The CDR3 DNA follows: TGCGCCAGCAGCCTACTGACAGGGGACTCCTACGAGCAGTACTTC. Its translation is CASSLLTGDSYEQYF.